This TCR beta chain was recovered during a study of T cells in localized non-small cell lung cancer (dated by TCRdb to the early 2020s). Study-wide context: Comparing tumors with uninvolved tumor-adjacent lungs, the study looked at the T cell repertoires of approximately 240 patients with early-stage NSCLC. All 250 or so NSCLC patients in the cohort were treatment-naive and had localized lung tumors that were resected. Of the NSCLC patients, 129 were male and approximately 110 were female, and the mean age was around 66 years. The investigation overall reported the following: Uninvolved tumor-adjacent lung showed the highest T cell clonality, higher than tumor, which suggests more focused antigenic responses in the uninvolved tumor-adjacent lung. A median of 57 of the top 100 tumor clones turned up in the paired uninvolved adjacent lung, and 28 of those clones also ranked among the top 100 of that same adjacent lung. Longer overall survival was associated with higher blood T cell density, whereas shorter survival was associated with higher adjacent-lung clonality. Because multi-region sequencing of the tumors was not done, intratumor heterogeneity could not be ruled out. Because the study design was exploratory, TCR variables were selected using unadjusted p-values without false-discovery rate correction.

Trimming takes 0 bases from V and 7 bases from J, and the germline ends sit 13 bases apart. CDR1 SGHNT and CDR2 YYREEE were looked up in the germline V gene (reference sequence). The cysteine opens and the phenylalanine closes a CDR3 of 14 amino acids. Only the CDR3 portion is preserved as DNA: 42 bases, with reading frame beginning at the first base. At diagnosis, tumor, uninvolved tumor-adjacent lung and peripheral blood were collected and then preserved as a mix of FFPE and fresh-frozen material. For TCR repertoire profiling, blood samples were analyzed in the form of peripheral blood mononuclear cells. About this clone itself: Its antigen is unknown. No quality values exist for individual bases; no much larger clone is one base distant.

The immunoSEQ Assay was used to sequence TCR beta CDR3 regions from DNA. The original methods were these. To compute T cell density, TCR beta template counts were normalized to usable DNA, which was estimated by amplifying housekeeping genes. The preseqR package was used to estimate richness by extrapolating to 400,000 templates for PBMC samples and to 120,000 templates for tissue samples. Clonality was defined by subtracting Pielou's evenness from one. Tissue-enriched TCRs were identified by differential abundance testing using productive amino-acid clonotypes, minimum total count 5 and alpha 0.1. Repertoire overlap between compartments was quantified with the Jaccard Index and Morisita Overlap Index. GLIPH grouped TCR beta CDR3s together with public tetramer-defined viral CDR3s, and a viral motif had to include at least three viral sequences and show V-gene enrichment. In its TCRdb copy, this immuneACCESS table keeps in-frame sequences only and misses some clones. Where compared with another copy, unresolved V genes explain less than half of these, and the others have no known cause. That table is the source of V, J and clone size, and D and trimming were worked out from the DNA. This sample gives tens of thousands of clones in total; approximately 86% of them show up just once. The top ten clonotypes cover about 4% of the sample.

This receptor was taken from a man between 18 and 49 years old with stage I lung adenocarcinoma. The specimen comprised peripheral blood, sampled before any cancer treatment. The chain was built from TRBV5-4 and TRBJ1-2; the D gene identity is not certain. The bases read TGTGCCAGCAGCTTGGCGGGTAATAGGGTTGGCTACACCTTC. It codes for CASSLAGNRVGYTF.